The TCR beta chain described here comes from a study of CD8 T cells in Susac syndrome. Germline CDR1 SGHNT, CDR2 YYREEE (reference sequence). V gave up 3 bases and J gave up 4 bases, with 16 bases separating them. The CDR3 runs to 15 residues. Reverse transcription of about 0.5 to 1 ug RNA was performed with random hexamers. TCRdb passed the immunoSEQ multiplex PCR reads through MiXCR, listing each CDR3 protein once. The sample has approximately 140,000 distinct CDR3 sequences, 75% to 90% seen once. CD8+ and CD4+ T cells were negatively isolated; TEMRA cells were FACS-enriched. Sequences were obtained from CD8+ T cells from PBMCs. The V call is TRBV5-4, the J call TRBJ2-5, with D possibly TRBD2 on 5 matching bases. The sequence derives from a human donor with multiple sclerosis. The CDR3, as DNA: TGTGCCAGCAGCTACGGTTGGGGTGCGGGAGAGACCCAGTACTTC. Translating it yields CASSYGWGAGETQYF.